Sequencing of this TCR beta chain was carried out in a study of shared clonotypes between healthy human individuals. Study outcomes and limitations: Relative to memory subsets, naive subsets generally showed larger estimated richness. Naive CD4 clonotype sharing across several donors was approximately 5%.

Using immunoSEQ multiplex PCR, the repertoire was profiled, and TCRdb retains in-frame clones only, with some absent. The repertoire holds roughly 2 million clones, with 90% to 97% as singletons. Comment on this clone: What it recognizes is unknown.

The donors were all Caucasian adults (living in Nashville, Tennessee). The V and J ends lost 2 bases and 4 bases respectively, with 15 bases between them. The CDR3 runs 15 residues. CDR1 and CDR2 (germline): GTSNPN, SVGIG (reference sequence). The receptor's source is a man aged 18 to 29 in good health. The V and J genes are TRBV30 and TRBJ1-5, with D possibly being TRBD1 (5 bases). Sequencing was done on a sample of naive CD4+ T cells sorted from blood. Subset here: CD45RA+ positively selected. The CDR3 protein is CAWSRGPTRNQPQHF. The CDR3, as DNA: TGTGCCTGGAGTAGGGGCCCCACCCGAAATCAGCCCCAGCATTTT.